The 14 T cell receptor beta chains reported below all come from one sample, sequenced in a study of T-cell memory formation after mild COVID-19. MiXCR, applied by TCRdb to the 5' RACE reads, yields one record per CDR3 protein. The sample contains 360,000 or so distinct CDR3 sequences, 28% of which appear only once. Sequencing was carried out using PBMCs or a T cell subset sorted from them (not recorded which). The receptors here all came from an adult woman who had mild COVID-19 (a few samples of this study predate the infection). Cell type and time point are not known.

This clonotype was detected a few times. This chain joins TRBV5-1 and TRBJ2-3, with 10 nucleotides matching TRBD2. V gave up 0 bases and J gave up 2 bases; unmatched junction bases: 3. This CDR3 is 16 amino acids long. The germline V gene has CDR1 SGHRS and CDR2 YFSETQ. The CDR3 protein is CASSLDLAGDTDTQYF. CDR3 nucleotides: TGCGCCAGCAGCTTGGATCTAGCGGGGGACACAGATACGCAGTATTTT. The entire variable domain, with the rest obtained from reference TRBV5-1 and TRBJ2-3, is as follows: KAGVTQTPRYLIKTRGQQVTLSCSPISGHRSVSWYQQTPGQGLQFLFEYFSETQRNKGNFPGRFSGRQFSNSRSEMNVSTLELGDSALYLCASSLDLAGDTDTQYFGPGTRLTVL.

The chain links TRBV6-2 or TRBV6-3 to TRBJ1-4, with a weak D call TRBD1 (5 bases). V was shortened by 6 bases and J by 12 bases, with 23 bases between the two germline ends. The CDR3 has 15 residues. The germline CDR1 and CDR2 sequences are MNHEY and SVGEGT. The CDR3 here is CASRDPDGGRVELFF. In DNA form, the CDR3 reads TGTGCCAGCAGAGATCCCGACGGGGGGAGAGTGGAACTGTTTTTT.

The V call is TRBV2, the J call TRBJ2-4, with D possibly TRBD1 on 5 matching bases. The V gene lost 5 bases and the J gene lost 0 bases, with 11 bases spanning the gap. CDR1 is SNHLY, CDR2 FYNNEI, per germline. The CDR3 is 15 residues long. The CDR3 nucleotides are TGTGCCAGCAGTTCTGACAGAGGAGCCAAAAACATTCAGTACTTC. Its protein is CASSSDRGAKNIQYF.

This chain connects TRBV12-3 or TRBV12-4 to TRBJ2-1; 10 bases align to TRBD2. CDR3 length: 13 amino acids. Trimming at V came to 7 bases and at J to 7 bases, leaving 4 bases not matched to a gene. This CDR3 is CASKAGGLNEQFF. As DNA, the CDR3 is TGTGCCAGCAAAGCGGGGGGGCTTAATGAGCAGTTCTTC.

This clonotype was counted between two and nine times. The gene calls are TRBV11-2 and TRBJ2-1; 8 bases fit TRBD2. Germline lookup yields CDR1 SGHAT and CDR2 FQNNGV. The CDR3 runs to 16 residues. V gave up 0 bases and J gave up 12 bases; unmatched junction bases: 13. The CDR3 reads CASSLEAGAHPGGQFF. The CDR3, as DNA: TGTGCCAGCAGCTTAGAAGCGGGGGCCCATCCGGGGGGGCAGTTCTTC.

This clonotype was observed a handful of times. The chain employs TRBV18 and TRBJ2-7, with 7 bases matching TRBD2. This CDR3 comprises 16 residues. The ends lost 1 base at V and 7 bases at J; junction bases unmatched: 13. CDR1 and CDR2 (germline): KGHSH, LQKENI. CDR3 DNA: TGTGCCAGCTCACCACTGGGGACTATGACCTTTGGGGAGCAGTACTTC. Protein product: CASSPLGTMTFGEQYF.

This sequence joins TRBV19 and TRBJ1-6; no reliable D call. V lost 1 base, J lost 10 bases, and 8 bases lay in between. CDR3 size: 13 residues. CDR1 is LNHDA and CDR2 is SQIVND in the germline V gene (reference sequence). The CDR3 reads CASSIAVGSPLHF. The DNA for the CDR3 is TGTGCCAGTAGTATAGCCGTGGGATCACCCCTCCACTTT.

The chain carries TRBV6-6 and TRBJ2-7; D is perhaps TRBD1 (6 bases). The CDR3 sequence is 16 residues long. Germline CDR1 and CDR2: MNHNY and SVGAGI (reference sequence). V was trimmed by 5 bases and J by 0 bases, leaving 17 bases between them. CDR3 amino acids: CASSPAGAHSSYEQYF. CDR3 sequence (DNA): TGTGCCAGCAGTCCCGCAGGGGCCCATAGCTCCTACGAGCAGTACTTC.

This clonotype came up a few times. CDR3 sequence (DNA): TGTGCCAGCAGAGGGACAGCGCGGGGCACAGATACGCAGTATTTT. As protein: CASRGTARGTDTQYF. The J gene is TRBJ2-3, the V gene TRBV6-1; 7 nucleotides agree with TRBD1. The germline V gene encodes CDR1 MNHNS and CDR2 SASEGT. The junction had 7 bases not matched to a gene; V was cut back by 6 bases and J by 1 base. The CDR3 loop spans 15 amino acids.

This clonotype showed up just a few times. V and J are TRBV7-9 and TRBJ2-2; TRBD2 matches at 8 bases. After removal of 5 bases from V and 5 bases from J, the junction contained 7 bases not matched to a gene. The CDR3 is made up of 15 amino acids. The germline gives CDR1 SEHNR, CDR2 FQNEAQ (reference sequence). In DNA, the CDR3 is TGTGCCAGCAGCCCGGGACTAGGCGCAACCGGGGAGCTGTTTTTT. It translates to CASSPGLGATGELFF.

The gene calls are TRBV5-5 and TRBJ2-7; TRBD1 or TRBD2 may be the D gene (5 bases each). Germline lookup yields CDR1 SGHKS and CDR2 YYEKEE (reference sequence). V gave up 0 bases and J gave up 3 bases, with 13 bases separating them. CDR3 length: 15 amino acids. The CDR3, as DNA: TGTGCCAGCAGCTTGGGACCGGGACGTGGCTACGAGCAGTACTTC. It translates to CASSLGPGRGYEQYF.

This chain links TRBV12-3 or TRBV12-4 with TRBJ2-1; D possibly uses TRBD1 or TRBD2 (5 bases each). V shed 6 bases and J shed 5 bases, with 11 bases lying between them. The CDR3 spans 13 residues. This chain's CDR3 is CASSHGTNNEQFF. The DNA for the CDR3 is TGTGCCAGCAGCCATGGGACCAACAATGAGCAGTTCTTC.

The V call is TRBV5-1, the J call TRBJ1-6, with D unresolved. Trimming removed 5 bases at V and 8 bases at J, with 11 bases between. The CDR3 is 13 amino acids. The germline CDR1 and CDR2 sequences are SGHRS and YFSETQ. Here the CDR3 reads CASRQNKDSPLHF. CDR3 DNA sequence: TGCGCCAGCAGACAGAACAAGGATTCACCCCTCCACTTT.

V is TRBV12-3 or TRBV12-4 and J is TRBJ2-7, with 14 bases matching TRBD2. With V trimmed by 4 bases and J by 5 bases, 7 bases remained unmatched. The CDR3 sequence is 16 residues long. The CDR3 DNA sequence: TGTGCCAGCAGTTCCCCCGGGACTAGCGGGAGCCACGAGCAGTACTTC. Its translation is CASSSPGTSGSHEQYF.